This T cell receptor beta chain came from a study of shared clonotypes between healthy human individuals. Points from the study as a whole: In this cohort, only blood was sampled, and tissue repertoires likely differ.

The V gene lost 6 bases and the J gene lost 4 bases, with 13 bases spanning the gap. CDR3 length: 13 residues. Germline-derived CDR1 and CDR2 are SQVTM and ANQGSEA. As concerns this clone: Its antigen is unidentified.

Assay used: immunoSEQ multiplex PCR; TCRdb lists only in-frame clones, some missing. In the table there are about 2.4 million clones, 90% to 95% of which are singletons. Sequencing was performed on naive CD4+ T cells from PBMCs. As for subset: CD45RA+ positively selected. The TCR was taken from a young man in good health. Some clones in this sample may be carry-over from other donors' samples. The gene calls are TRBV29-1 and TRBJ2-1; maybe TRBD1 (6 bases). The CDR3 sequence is CSVGDITYNEQFF. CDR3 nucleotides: TGCAGCGTGGGGGACATCACTTACAATGAGCAGTTCTTC.